This T cell receptor beta chain was sequenced during a study of shared clonotypes between healthy human individuals. Turning to the study itself: Donors had three CD4 naive, three CD4 memory, two CD8 naive and one CD8 memory plate apiece. Study-level findings and limits: Clonotypes that were shared across a handful of donors made up around 5% of naive CD4 clonotypes.

The donor cohort consisted entirely of Caucasian adults residing in Nashville, Tennessee. Generated by immunoSEQ multiplex PCR, the TCRdb table keeps only in-frame clones and is missing some. The sample carries about 1,500,000 clones, about 96% recorded once. Germline-derived CDR1 and CDR2 are MNHEY and SMNVEV (reference sequence). After removal of 4 bases from V and 1 base from J, the junction contained 4 bases not matched to a gene. The CDR3 has 15 residues. Comments on this clone: The antigen remains undetermined.

The chain is built from TRBV27 and TRBJ1-5, with TRBD1 identical over 7 bases. The receptor was derived from a man aged 25-45 years in good health. The sequencing input was naive CD4+ T cells sorted from blood. As for subset: CD45RA+ positively selected. The CDR3 is CASSYGGQSNQPQHF. DNA of the CDR3: TGTGCCAGCAGTTATGGGGGACAGAGCAATCAGCCCCAGCATTTT.